This entry concerns a single TCR beta chain. In germline, CDR1 is SGHRS, CDR2 YFSETQ. The V end was cut by 4 bases, the J end by 4 bases, with 14 bases between. The length of the CDR3 is 14 residues. Among Cohort 3 donors, those recovered had two negative PCRs, clearance, or symptom resolution. The sample originates from a study of blood T cell repertoires in COVID-19. For the study at large: The cDNA or gDNA used as material had been derived from T cells, B-cell-depleted T cells, or PBMCs.

The protocol was immunoSEQ multiplex PCR, while the TCRdb copy is restricted to in-frame clones and leaves out a portion. The sample shows roughly 270,000 clones, around 85% of them seen only once. This chain uses TRBV5-1 with TRBJ1-2, with D possibly matching TRBD1 (6 bases). Sequencing was performed on PBMCs or T cells enriched from blood (not recorded which). The TCR originated in a woman in her forties or fifties who had recovered from COVID-19. The CDR3 loop reads CASSADSTRYGYTF. CDR3 nucleotide sequence: TGCGCCAGCAGCGCGGACAGCACTCGCTATGGCTACACCTTC.